This TCR beta chain appears in the sequencing data of a study of monozygotic twins with cystic fibrosis. The wider study: Libraries were built from around 2.8 micrograms of fragmented DNA using approximately 15 PCR cycles.

With respect to this clone: As yet, its antigen is unknown.

General observations from the study: Nucleotide-identical clonotype sharing was significantly higher within monozygotic CF twin pairs than between unrelated CF individuals. Shared CDR3 numbers were not associated with age, concordance or severity.

The method was immunoSEQ multiplex PCR; TCRdb's version includes in-frame clones alone and lacks a portion of them. Of tens of thousands of clones listed, about 91% are singletons. V was trimmed by 5 bases and J by 2 bases, leaving 11 bases between them. From germline, CDR1 is SGHRS and CDR2 YFSETQ. The CDR3 is made up of 13 amino acids. This sequence originates from a girl aged 2-10 years with cystic fibrosis. This rearrangement joins TRBV5-1 to TRBJ2-7; no clear D. The sample taken for sequencing was blood. The CDR3 is CASSQNGPYEQYF. For the CDR3, the DNA is TGCGCCAGCAGTCAGAACGGGCCCTACGAGCAGTACTTC.